These 27 T cell receptor beta chains share one sample of origin, sequenced in a study of post-analysis software for immune sequencing data. These receptors lack a known antigen. Built from TCR beta cDNA, the libraries had unique molecular identifiers in them. MiXCR, run by TCRdb on the PCR reads, gives a single entry per CDR3 protein. The sample holds around 770,000 distinct CDR3 sequences, about 45% seen once. General study points: In patients, roughly five TRBV segments were more frequent than in controls, with TRBV5-6, TRBV5-1 and TRBV20-1 among them.

The specimen was blood. The receptors come from a girl between 5 and 17 years old with multiple sclerosis.

The V and J genes are TRBV9 and TRBJ1-2; D is perhaps TRBD1 (6 bases). This CDR3 has 16 amino acids. Trimming left V 2 bases short and J 4 bases short, with 18 bases between. Germline CDR1 SGDLS, CDR2 YYNGEE. CDR3 protein: CASSVGGGAASYGYTF. CDR3 in DNA: TGTGCCAGCAGCGTTGGCGGGGGGGCGGCGAGCTATGGCTACACCTTC.

CDR3 bases: TGCAGTGCTGGGGGTAGCGGACCAAGTTACAATGAGCAGTTCTTC. Its translation: CSAGGSGPSYNEQFF. The chain joins TRBV20-1 to TRBJ2-1; D is possibly TRBD2 (6 bases). Trimming pared 5 bases from V and 4 bases from J, leaving 18 bases between. CDR3 size: 15 residues. Germline-derived CDR1 and CDR2 are DFQATT and SNEGSKA (reference sequence).

CDR3 sequence reads: CSVTNQGAAEAFF. CDR3 sequence (DNA): TGCAGCGTTACTAATCAGGGGGCCGCTGAAGCTTTCTTT. The chain employs TRBV29-1 and TRBJ1-1; 8 bases agree with TRBD1. There are 13 residues in the CDR3. V was pared by 5 bases and J by 6 bases, with 8 bases of the junction left unmatched. Germline V gives CDR1 SQVTM, CDR2 ANQGSEA.

The sample holds a few counts of this clonotype. CDR3 bases: TGCAGTGCAGCCGGGACTAGCAGGACCTACGAGCAGTACTTC. Translating it yields CSAAGTSRTYEQYF. This chain uses TRBV20-1 with TRBJ2-7; 9 bases match TRBD2. This CDR3 is built from 14 residues. The V and J ends lost 6 bases and 2 bases, in that order; junction bases with no gene match: 8. From germline, CDR1 is DFQATT and CDR2 SNEGSKA (reference sequence).

This chain uses TRBV7-8 with TRBJ2-1; D possibly corresponds to TRBD1 (6 bases). The germline V gene has CDR1 SGHVS and CDR2 FQNEAQ. Trimming left V 7 bases short and J 7 bases short, with 20 bases between. The CDR3 consists of 15 residues. CDR3 amino acids: CASTPTLGARNEQFF. The CDR3 DNA reads TGTGCCAGCACCCCGACCCTGGGGGCGCGGAATGAGCAGTTCTTC. The full variable domain, with the rest looked up from reference TRBV7-8 and TRBJ2-1, is GAGVSQSPRYKVAKRGQDVALRCDPISGHVSLFWYQQALGQGPEFLTYFQNEAQLDKSGLPSDRFFAERPEGSVSTLKIQRTQQEDSAVYLCASTPTLGARNEQFFGPGTRLTVL.

The chain employs TRBV28 and TRBJ2-1; 9 nucleotides line up with TRBD1. This CDR3 comprises 17 residues. V trimming: 3 bases; J trimming: 5 bases; junction bases outside the gene matches: 11. Germline CDR1 reads MDHEN; CDR2 reads SYDVKM. CDR3 sequence reads: CASSFVSGTGINNEQFF. The CDR3 coding sequence is TGTGCCAGCAGTTTCGTCTCTGGGACAGGGATAAACAATGAGCAGTTCTTC.

The rearrangement joins TRBV29-1 to TRBJ2-3; D gene ambiguous. Germline CDR1 reads SQVTM; CDR2 reads ANQGSEA. Between the trimmed V and J ends, which lost 1 base and 0 bases, there was a span of 8 bases. This CDR3 region has 14 residues. The chain's CDR3 is CSVEGLTSTDTQYF. As DNA, the CDR3 is TGCAGCGTTGAAGGCCTGACAAGCACAGATACGCAGTATTTT.

The V and J genes are TRBV5-1 and TRBJ2-1, with D perhaps TRBD2 (6 bases). Per the germline V gene, CDR1 is SGHRS and CDR2 is YFSETQ. The length of the CDR3 is 14 residues. Trimming removed 4 bases at V and 7 bases at J, with 15 bases between. The CDR3 loop is CASSPWDSKNEQFF. DNA for the CDR3: TGCGCCAGCAGCCCGTGGGACTCGAAAAATGAGCAGTTCTTC. Combining the CDR3 with reference TRBV5-1 and TRBJ2-1 gives the whole variable domain KAGVTQTPRYLIKTRGQQVTLSCSPISGHRSVSWYQQTPGQGLQFLFEYFSETQRNKGNFPGRFSGRQFSNSRSEMNVSTLELGDSALYLCASSPWDSKNEQFFGPGTRLTVL.

CDR3 nucleotides: TGTGCCAGCAGCTTAAGGCCCGGGACTAGGGATGAGCAGTACTTC. Amino acids: CASSLRPGTRDEQYF. The chain combines TRBV7-9 with TRBJ2-5; 8 bases align to TRBD2. The J segment lost 11 bases and the V segment lost 2 bases, leaving 13 bases of the junction unmatched. Per germline, CDR1 SEHNR and CDR2 FQNEAQ (reference sequence). The CDR3 runs to 15 residues.

The V and J genes are TRBV27 and TRBJ1-1; 8 bases match TRBD1. The germline gives CDR1 MNHEY, CDR2 SMNVEV (reference sequence). Trimming at V came to 5 bases and at J to 0 bases, leaving 5 bases not matched to a gene. The CDR3 contains 15 residues. As DNA, the CDR3 is TGTGCCAGCAGTCTACAGGGGGGCCTGAACACTGAAGCTTTCTTT. Translating it yields CASSLQGGLNTEAFF.

Note on this clonotype: The junction departs from the called germline gene at one end, perhaps through a read error. The V call is TRBV7-7, the J call TRBJ2-2; 8 nucleotides line up with TRBD2. Germline V gives CDR1 SSHAT, CDR2 FNYEAQ (reference sequence). The CDR3 spans 14 residues. The CDR3 DNA sequence: TGTGCTAGCAGCAGTAGCGGGACCACCGGGGAGCTGTTTTTT. Amino acid sequence: CASSSSGTTGELFF. Combining the CDR3 with reference TRBV7-7 and TRBJ2-2 gives the whole variable domain GAGVSQSPRYKVTKRGQDVTLRCDPISSHATLYWYQQALGQGPEFLTYFNYEAQPDKSGLPSDRFSAERPEGSISTLTIQRTEQRDSAMYRCASSSSGTTGELFFGEGSRLTVL.

This sequence joins TRBV20-1 and TRBJ2-4, with TRBD2 matching over 8 bases. In germline, CDR1 is DFQATT, CDR2 SNEGSKA (reference sequence). Unmatched junction bases numbered 19, after V lost 5 bases and J lost 13 bases. This CDR3 comprises 15 residues. CDR3 sequence (DNA): TGCAGTGCTGGTCCCCTAGCGGGTGCGATCGGGGAGCAGTACTTC. Translation: CSAGPLAGAIGEQYF.

This clonotype has only a few counts. CDR3: CASTPDAARGTEAFF. In DNA form, the CDR3 reads TGTGCCAGCACCCCCGATGCGGCCCGGGGCACTGAAGCTTTCTTT. The chain couples TRBV3-1 to TRBJ1-1; the D is unclear. V lost 7 bases to trimming and J lost 4 bases, with 19 bases between them. The CDR3 loop spans 15 amino acids. From germline, CDR1 is LGHDT and CDR2 YNNKEL (reference sequence).

The sample holds a few counts of this clonotype. The V gene is TRBV7-2, the J gene TRBJ2-3, with D possibly TRBD1 on 6 matching bases. V was trimmed by 1 base and J by 3 bases, leaving 11 bases between them. Germline assignment: CDR1 SGHTA and CDR2 FQGNSA. The CDR3 is 15 amino acids. CDR3 bases: TGTGCCAGCAGCTTAGGTTCCAGGGGAACAGATACGCAGTATTTT. Translating it yields CASSLGSRGTDTQYF.

This clonotype was seen repeatedly, ten times or more. CDR3 nucleotides: TGTGCCATCAGACCCAGTGGGGGCTACGAGCAGTACTTC. It encodes CAIRPSGGYEQYF. V is TRBV10-3 and J is TRBJ2-7, with D perhaps given as TRBD1 or TRBD2 (5 bases each). This CDR3 region has 13 residues. Trimming pared 6 bases from V and 3 bases from J, leaving 12 bases between. Per the germline V gene, CDR1 is ENHRY and CDR2 is SYGVKD.

This clonotype occurred a few times. CDR3 nucleotide sequence: TGTGCCAGCAAAAGGGGGTCAGGGTCCTATGGCTACACCTTC. Encoded protein: CASKRGSGSYGYTF. This rearrangement joins TRBV12-3 or TRBV12-4 to TRBJ1-2; the D gene is possibly TRBD1 (6 bases). Deletions cut 7 bases from V and 4 bases from J, with 16 bases between. The CDR3 is 14 amino acids.

This clonotype has a handful of counts. This chain connects TRBV15 to TRBJ2-1; D is unclear. The CDR3 totals 16 residues. Trimming took 3 bases from V and 7 from J, leaving 19 bases between them. CDR1 and CDR2 from the germline V gene are LNHNV and YYDKDF (reference sequence). The CDR3 protein is CATSSERYPLGNEQFF. DNA for the CDR3: TGTGCCACCAGCAGCGAACGATACCCCCTGGGGAATGAGCAGTTCTTC.

This clonotype was seen more than once but under ten times. The chain combines TRBV29-1 with TRBJ2-5; D gene ambiguous. Trimming pared 6 bases from V and 2 bases from J, leaving 13 bases between. Germline V CDR1 and CDR2: SQVTM, ANQGSEA. CDR3 length: 13 residues. The CDR3 bases are TGCAGCGTCCCCGACCACTTACAAGAGACCCAGTACTTC. Translation: CSVPDHLQETQYF.

This clonotype appeared a few times. This chain uses TRBV12-3 or TRBV12-4 with TRBJ2-7, with 8 positions matching TRBD2. After removal of 7 bases from V and 2 bases from J, the junction contained 7 bases not matched to a gene. CDR3 length equals 14 residues. The CDR3 is CASNPGGGTYEQYF. As DNA, the CDR3 is TGTGCCAGCAACCCGGGAGGGGGAACCTACGAGCAGTACTTC.

The chain links TRBV7-2 to TRBJ1-6; D remains unclear. The CDR3 length is 12 residues. Germline CDR1 is SGHTA and CDR2 is FQGNSA. Trimming removed 2 bases at V and 12 bases at J, with 8 bases between. Here the CDR3 DNA reads TGTGCCAGCAGCTTAAATGGCAGACCCCTCCACTTT. Amino acid sequence: CASSLNGRPLHF.

The chain recombines TRBV24-1 with TRBJ1-5; D not certain. CDR1 is KGHDR, CDR2 SFDVKD, per germline. V gave up 3 bases and J gave up 0 bases, with 8 bases separating them. The CDR3 consists of 15 residues. The CDR3 nucleotides are TGTGCCACCAGTGATCCGGCTGTTAGCAATCAGCCCCAGCATTTT. It yields the protein CATSDPAVSNQPQHF.

This clonotype was seen a few times. V gene TRBV12-3 or TRBV12-4 combines with J gene TRBJ2-3, with 8 nucleotides matching TRBD2. This CDR3 is 14 amino acids long. Trimming removed 5 bases from V and 4 bases from J; junction bases left unmatched: 5. Written as DNA, the CDR3 is TGTGCCAGCAGTCCCGGGACTAGTCCAGATACGCAGTATTTT. Its protein is CASSPGTSPDTQYF.

V and J are TRBV7-2 and TRBJ2-5; 11 bases map to TRBD2. V lost 1 base to trimming and J lost 11 bases; unmatched junction nucleotides: 9. The CDR3 has 15 amino acids. Germline V gene lookup returns CDR1 SGHTA and CDR2 FQGNSA. CDR3 in amino acids: CASSLELAGVLGQYF. The CDR3 region has the DNA TGTGCCAGCAGCTTAGAACTAGCGGGGGTCCTCGGGCAGTACTTC.

This clonotype has just a few counts. The chain carries TRBV20-1 and TRBJ2-1; D uncertain. V was shortened by 0 bases and J by 9 bases, with 18 bases between the two germline ends. The CDR3 is 15 amino acids. The germline CDR1 and CDR2 sequences are DFQATT and SNEGSKA (reference sequence). Here the CDR3 reads CSARDRSRVPGEQFF. Written as DNA, the CDR3 is TGCAGTGCTAGAGATCGGTCTAGAGTTCCTGGTGAGCAGTTCTTC.

This clonotype has only a few counts. The rearrangement uses TRBV6-2 or TRBV6-3 and TRBJ2-7; 7 bases agree with TRBD2. J gave up 2 bases and V 10 bases, and 11 bases lay outside the gene matches. Germline-derived CDR1 and CDR2 are MNHEY and SVGEGT. The CDR3 contains 14 residues. The CDR3 spells CATQGRERTYEQYF. Written as DNA, the CDR3 is TGTGCCACCCAAGGGCGGGAGAGAACCTACGAGCAGTACTTC.

The chain has TRBV29-1 and TRBJ2-1; D tentatively reads TRBD1 or TRBD2 (5 bases each). The CDR3 sequence is 14 residues long. V was shortened by 4 bases and J by 6 bases, with 16 bases between the two germline ends. Germline V gene sequence: CDR1 SQVTM, CDR2 ANQGSEA. The CDR3 sequence is CSVALGVGSNEQFF. CDR3 nucleotide sequence: TGCAGCGTTGCACTAGGGGTGGGGTCCAATGAGCAGTTCTTC.

The chain combines TRBV20-1 with TRBJ2-5; 8 bases are a match to TRBD1. CDR1 and CDR2 from the germline V gene are DFQATT and SNEGSKA (reference sequence). V dropped 5 bases and J dropped 1; count of bases not matched to a gene: 6. CDR3 length: 14 amino acids. CDR3 loop: CSAGRGTGQETQYF. CDR3 bases: TGCAGTGCTGGCCGAGGGACAGGCCAAGAGACCCAGTACTTC.